The rows below give T cell receptor beta chains drawn from one sample of a study of blood T cell repertoires in COVID-19. TCRdb's copy holds only in-frame clones and misses some; the assay was immunoSEQ multiplex PCR. The profile shows fewer than 700,000 clones, about 89% of them singletons. The sample comprised peripheral blood. These receptors all stem from a woman aged 45-59 years with COVID-19, enrolled during active disease. Both conserved end residues are part of each CDR3. D genes are given only for firm matches. Size values are once, few and many counts, or a class for expanded clones, and some rows have none.

V,J,size,length,D,DNA,CDR3
TRBV7-6,TRBJ1-1,NA,16,NA,TGTGCCAGCAGCTTAAGCCGGAGGGGCAAGAACACTGAAGCTTTCTTT,CASSLSRRGKNTEAFF
TRBV5-6,TRBJ1-1,NA,17,TRBD1,TGTGCCAGCAGCTTTGGGACAGCGCTCCCCGGAGGGACTGAAGCTTTCTTT,CASSFGTALPGGTEAFF
TRBV7-9,TRBJ2-4,NA,15,TRBD1,TGTGCCAGCAGCTTAGTTGGGCAGGGGGAAAACATTCAGTACTTC,CASSLVGQGENIQYF
TRBV6-5,TRBJ2-7,NA,14,NA,TGTGCCTGCCTGGGGGTCCGGGGGTTCTACGAGCAGTACTTC,CACLGVRGFYEQYF
TRBV20-1,TRBJ2-1,NA,15,TRBD2,TGCAGTGCTAGTTCCGAGCGGGGGGGCCTGAATGAGCAGTTCTTC,CSASSERGGLNEQFF
TRBV6-5,TRBJ1-2,NA,12,NA,TGTGCCAGCAGTTCGGAGTCCTATGGCTACACCTTC,CASSSESYGYTF
TRBV5-1,TRBJ2-7,NA,12,NA,TGCGCCAGCAGCCCTATCGGCTACGAGCAGTACTTC,CASSPIGYEQYF
TRBV18,TRBJ2-4,NA,15,NA,TGTGCCAGCTCACCACCTAACCGGGCCAAAAACATTCAGTACTTC,CASSPPNRAKNIQYF
TRBV19,TRBJ1-1,NA,14,TRBD1,TGTGCCAGTAGTATCGGGACAGAGGGTTATGAAGCTTTCTTT,CASSIGTEGYEAFF
TRBV12-3/TRBV12-4,TRBJ1-1,NA,13,NA,TGTGCCAGCAGCTTTTCGAGTGGCACTGAAGCTTTCTTT,CASSFSSGTEAFF
TRBV6-1,TRBJ2-2,NA,16,NA,TGTGCCAGCAGTGACGGTAGGAGCGCGAACACCGGGGAGCTGTTTTTT,CASSDGRSANTGELFF
TRBV18,TRBJ2-3,NA,13,TRBD1,TGTGCCAGCTCACCAACAGGGGCGGATACGCAGTATTTT,CASSPTGADTQYF
TRBV30,TRBJ1-1,NA,13,NA,TGTGCCTGGGGGAGGGGGGGAGACACTGAAGCTTTCTTT,CAWGRGGDTEAFF
TRBV30,TRBJ1-1,NA,12,NA,TGTGCCTGGAGTGTAATCCAGTCACAAGCTTTCTTT,CAWSVIQSQAFF
TRBV6-5,TRBJ2-7,NA,14,NA,TGTGCCAGCAGTTACGGTTCGGTCTCCTACGAGCAGTACTTC,CASSYGSVSYEQYF
TRBV7-6,TRBJ2-2,NA,18,TRBD2,TGTGCCAGCAGCTCGACGGGACTAGCGGGGGCGAACACCGGGGAGCTGTTTTTT,CASSSTGLAGANTGELFF
TRBV27,TRBJ1-5,NA,16,NA,TGTGCCAGCAGCCCGAACGCCCGGGTAGGCAATCAGCCCCAGCATTTT,CASSPNARVGNQPQHF
TRBV20-1,TRBJ1-5,few,15,NA,TGCAGTGCTAGTGGAGAGGTTGCTAGAACTCAGCCCCAGCATTTT,CSASGEVARTQPQHF
TRBV3-1/TRBV3-2,TRBJ1-5,NA,14,NA,TGTGCCAGCAGCTTGGGCCATAGCAATCAGCCCCAGCATTTT,CASSLGHSNQPQHF
TRBV7-9,TRBJ2-3,NA,16,NA,TGTGCCAGCAGCCTCCTCGGCGGGGTAAGCACAGATACGCAGTATTTT,CASSLLGGVSTDTQYF
TRBV2,TRBJ2-4,NA,15,TRBD2,TGTGCCAGCAGCCGAAGCGGGGGGGGTGTAAACATTCAGTACTTC,CASSRSGGGVNIQYF
TRBV4-1,TRBJ2-3,NA,16,TRBD2,TGCGCCAGCAGCCTCCTAAGAGCGGGGGGGTCAGATACGCAGTATTTT,CASSLLRAGGSDTQYF
TRBV11-2,TRBJ1-2,NA,15,NA,TGTGCCAGCAGCTTAGCTGGGGGGGCCGGCTATGGCTACACCTTC,CASSLAGGAGYGYTF
TRBV7-3,TRBJ2-2,once,15,NA,TGTGCCAGCAGCTTATTTACAGGGTCGACCGGGGAGCTGTTTTTT,CASSLFTGSTGELFF
TRBV2,TRBJ2-4,NA,14,TRBD2,TGTGCCAGCAGTCGACTAGCGGGGCGTAGCTTGGGGTACTTC,CASSRLAGRSLGYF
TRBV11-2,TRBJ2-7,NA,16,TRBD1,TGTGCCAGCAGCGCATCAGGGGGTACGGTGTCCTACGAGCAGTACTTC,CASSASGGTVSYEQYF
TRBV6-2/TRBV6-3,TRBJ1-1,NA,18,NA,TGTGCCAGCAGTTCCTCAACATCCCTAGTTGAGCGGAACACTGAAGCTTTCTTT,CASSSSTSLVERNTEAFF
TRBV4-1,TRBJ2-2,once,16,TRBD2,TGCGCCAGCAGCGCCACTAGCGGGGGGAACACCGGGGAGCTGTTTTTT,CASSATSGGNTGELFF
TRBV7-9,TRBJ1-1,NA,12,NA,TGTGCCAGCAGCTTGAGACAGACTGAAGCTTTCTTT,CASSLRQTEAFF
TRBV3-1/TRBV3-2,TRBJ2-1,NA,15,TRBD1,TGTGCCAGCAGCCAAGGGACAGGGTCCTACAATGAGCAGTTCTTC,CASSQGTGSYNEQFF
TRBV6-5,TRBJ2-5,NA,12,NA,TGTGCCTCCATCGAGGGCTGGGAGACCCAGTACTTC,CASIEGWETQYF
TRBV5-6,TRBJ1-4,NA,15,TRBD1,TGTGCCAGCAGCCTCGCAGGGGGATGGGATGAAAAACTGTTTTTT,CASSLAGGWDEKLFF
TRBV5-4,TRBJ1-2,NA,14,NA,TGTGCCAGCAGCCCTACGGGTGTTTCGGATGGCTACACCTTC,CASSPTGVSDGYTF
TRBV5-6,TRBJ1-2,NA,14,TRBD1,TGTGCCAGCAGCCCGGGACAGGGCATAGGAGGCTACACCTTC,CASSPGQGIGGYTF
TRBV12-3/TRBV12-4,TRBJ1-1,NA,13,NA,TGTGCCAGCCGAAACAGTGCGAACACTGAAGCTTTCTTT,CASRNSANTEAFF
TRBV7-9,TRBJ2-3,NA,12,NA,TGTGCCAGCAGCTTCGGTACAGATACGCAGTATTTT,CASSFGTDTQYF
TRBV23-1,TRBJ1-2,NA,15,NA,TGCGCCAGCAGTCAATCGAGAGACGGGATCTATGGCTACACCTTC,CASSQSRDGIYGYTF
TRBV7-9,TRBJ2-3,NA,14,NA,TGTGCCAGCAGCTTAGACTTTGACACAGATACGCAGTATTTT,CASSLDFDTDTQYF
TRBV6-2/TRBV6-3,TRBJ2-1,NA,14,TRBD1,TGTGCCAGCAGCTCCGGGACAGGGTACAATGAGCAGTTCTTC,CASSSGTGYNEQFF
TRBV6-2/TRBV6-3,TRBJ2-1,NA,16,NA,TGTGCCAGCAGTTATCTTACAGCGGCGATATTCAATGAGCAGTTCTTC,CASSYLTAAIFNEQFF
TRBV6-5,TRBJ1-1,NA,13,TRBD1,TGTGCCAGCAATCGGGACAGGGACACTGAAGCTTTCTTT,CASNRDRDTEAFF
TRBV2,TRBJ2-1,NA,15,NA,TGTGCCAGCAGTGACCGCCTAGAGGGTCACAATGAGCAGTTCTTC,CASSDRLEGHNEQFF
TRBV6-5,TRBJ2-7,NA,13,TRBD1,TGTGCCAGCTGGACAGGCCAGACCTACGAGCAGTACTTC,CASWTGQTYEQYF
TRBV25-1,TRBJ1-1,NA,16,NA,TGTGCCAGCACCCCCACGACGGGGGGGATAGGGACTGAAGCTTTCTTT,CASTPTTGGIGTEAFF
TRBV7-9,TRBJ1-1,NA,15,NA,TGTGCCAGCAGCCTAGCCGGGACACAGAACACTGAAGCTTTCTTT,CASSLAGTQNTEAFF
TRBV11-3,TRBJ1-3,NA,13,NA,TGTGCCAGCAGCCCAGGTTCCGGAAACACCATATATTTT,CASSPGSGNTIYF
TRBV28,TRBJ1-2,NA,14,TRBD1,TGTGCCAGCAGGGGTACAGGGGGGGAATATGGCTACACCTTC,CASRGTGGEYGYTF
TRBV12-3/TRBV12-4,TRBJ2-2,once,13,NA,TGTGCCAGCAGCCCCTTGAGCCCCGGGGAGCTGTTTTTT,CASSPLSPGELFF
TRBV5-6,TRBJ2-7,NA,14,NA,TGTGCCAGCAGCCCCTGGGGAGGAAGATACGAGCAGTACTTC,CASSPWGGRYEQYF
TRBV3-1/TRBV3-2,TRBJ1-6,NA,17,TRBD1,TGTGCCAGCAGCCGTCTTAGCCGGGACAGCAATAATTCACCCCTCCACTTT,CASSRLSRDSNNSPLHF
TRBV4-2,TRBJ1-2,NA,16,TRBD1,TGTGCCAGCAGCCCCACAGGGGGGGGAACTAACTATGGCTACACCTTC,CASSPTGGGTNYGYTF
TRBV11-2,TRBJ2-7,NA,15,TRBD2,TGTGCCAGCAGCTTATCGCTAGCGGGGGCCTACGAGCAGTACTTC,CASSLSLAGAYEQYF
TRBV30,TRBJ2-3,NA,13,NA,TGTGCCTGGAGTATAACAGGGTCAGATACGCAGTATTTT,CAWSITGSDTQYF
TRBV29-1,TRBJ1-5,NA,15,NA,TGCAGCGCCCGTGGGGGCAGCTTGAGCAATCAGCCCCAGCATTTT,CSARGGSLSNQPQHF
TRBV3-1/TRBV3-2,TRBJ2-1,NA,12,NA,TGTGCCAGCAGCCAATACGGGGTCAGACAGTTCTTC,CASSQYGVRQFF
TRBV5-1,TRBJ1-1,NA,15,NA,TGCGCCAGCAGCCTCCGGGCGGGAGAGGGTACTGAAGCTTTCTTT,CASSLRAGEGTEAFF
TRBV27,TRBJ1-2,NA,13,NA,TGTGCCAGCAGTCGGAGGGGGGGATATGGCTACACCTTC,CASSRRGGYGYTF
TRBV4-1,TRBJ1-5,NA,14,TRBD1,TGCGCCAGCAGCCATCCCACAGGGGAGCAGCCCCAGCATTTT,CASSHPTGEQPQHF
TRBV21-1,TRBJ2-2,NA,15,NA,TGTGCCAGCACCACTGACAGGGGGAACACCGGGGAGCTGTTTTTT,CASTTDRGNTGELFF
TRBV5-6,TRBJ2-5,NA,14,NA,TGTGCCAGCAGCTCCCCAGGGGTTTGGGAGACCCAGTACTTC,CASSSPGVWETQYF